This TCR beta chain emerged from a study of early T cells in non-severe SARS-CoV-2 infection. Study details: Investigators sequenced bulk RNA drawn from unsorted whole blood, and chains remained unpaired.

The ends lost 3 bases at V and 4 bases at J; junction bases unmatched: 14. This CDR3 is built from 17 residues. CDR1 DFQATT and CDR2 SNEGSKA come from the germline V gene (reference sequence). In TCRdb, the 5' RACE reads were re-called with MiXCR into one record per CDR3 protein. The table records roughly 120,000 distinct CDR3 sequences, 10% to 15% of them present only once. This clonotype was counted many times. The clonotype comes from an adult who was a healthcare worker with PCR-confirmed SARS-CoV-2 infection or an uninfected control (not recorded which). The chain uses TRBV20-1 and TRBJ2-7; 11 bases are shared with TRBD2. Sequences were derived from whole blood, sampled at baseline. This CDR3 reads CSASPSGGSDGVYEQYF. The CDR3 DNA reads TGCAGTGCTAGTCCTAGCGGGGGGTCAGACGGGGTTTACGAGCAGTACTTC.